This T cell receptor (beta chain) originates from a study of T-cell memory formation after mild COVID-19. The sample holds many counts of this clonotype. Its antigen is unidentified. TCRdb re-called the 5' RACE reads through MiXCR, storing one row per CDR3 protein. The sample contains approximately 150,000 distinct CDR3 sequences, about 6% of which appear only once. J lost 4 bases, V lost 3 bases, and 1 base had no gene match. This CDR3 region has 14 residues. CDR1 SGHVS and CDR2 FNYEAQ come from the germline V gene. Points from the study as a whole: Clones that contracted from day 15 to 85 were balanced CD4/CD8, while later expanders leaned CD4+. Most CD4+ clones that shrank were in CM and EM, while CD8+ ones turned up in EMRA. Whether day 37 second-wave clones are SARS-CoV-2-specific was not confirmed. The finding that pre-infection memory included some responding clones suggested that cross-reactive memory joined.

The genes are TRBV7-6 and TRBJ2-1, with TRBD2 matching 9 bases. The clonotype originates from an adult woman who had mild COVID-19 (a few samples of this study predate the infection). Cell type and time point are not known. Material for sequencing was PBMCs or a T cell subset sorted from them (not recorded which). The CDR3 DNA is TGTGCCAGCAGCTTCGGACTAGCGTACAATGAGCAGTTCTTC. Protein: CASSFGLAYNEQFF.